This T cell receptor (beta chain) is drawn from a study of cytomegalovirus exposure and HLA in healthy donors. The study, taken as a whole, reports: Differences between HLA loci emerged in a later analysis of TCR association rates, with DRB1 most and HLA-C fewest. HLA restriction was apparent for most CMV-associated TCR beta chains in a later analysis. In a later analysis, HLA-associated TCR beta chains were more clonally expanded than equally common others.

V was shortened by 4 bases and J by 5 bases, with 21 bases between the two germline ends. Germline V lookup: CDR1 SEHNR, CDR2 FQNEAQ (reference sequence). The CDR3 runs to 18 residues. The PCR employed 60 Vbeta primers together with 13 Jbeta primers. Clones were read by immunoSEQ multiplex PCR, and TCRdb kept only the in-frame ones, dropping some. This table holds about 61,000 clones, roughly 90% found once. Note on this clone: Its antigen remains unknown.

This clonotype was obtained from a man aged 30 to 39 in good health and CMV-seropositive. The rearrangement joins TRBV7-9 to TRBJ2-6; possibly TRBD2 for D (8 bases). Sequencing input: PBMCs. CDR3 protein: CASSSPGGTELWANVLTF. Written as DNA, the CDR3 is TGTGCCAGCAGCTCCCCGGGGGGGACAGAGCTTTGGGCCAACGTCCTGACTTTC. Variable domain in full (rest from reference TRBV7-9 and TRBJ2-6): DTGVSQNPRHKITKRGQNVTFRCDPISEHNRLYWYRQTLGQGPEFLTYFQNEAQLEKSRLLSDRFSAERPKGSFSTLEIQRTEQGDSAMYLCASSSPGGTELWANVLTFGAGSRLTVL.